This T cell receptor (beta chain) was documented in a study of blood T cell repertoires in COVID-19. Here immunoSEQ multiplex PCR was the method, and the copy in TCRdb shows in-frame clones only, minus some. The profile covers approximately 94,000 clones, with 80% to 90% appearing a single time and roughly 8.1% taken by the ten largest. The trim removed 2 bases at V and 1 base at J, leaving 1 base unmatched. The CDR3 runs 15 residues. Germline values: CDR1 LNHDA, CDR2 SQIVND (reference sequence). V and J are TRBV19 and TRBJ2-3; the match to TRBD2 covers 9 bases. This sequence was found in a woman aged 65 to 85 with acute or convalescent COVID-19. Material: peripheral blood. The CDR3 sequence is CASSIQRGGTDTQYF. CDR3 DNA: TGTGCCAGTAGTATACAGCGGGGGGGCACAGATACGCAGTATTTT.